The next 7 T cell receptor beta chains were all read from a single sample in a study of CD8+CD57+ T cells in acquired aplastic anemia (dated by TCRdb to 2017 to 2018). The patients picked for sequencing were ones in whom flow cytometry had shown an expansion of CD8+CD57+ cells. The sequencer was an Illumina HiSeq 2000. Genomic DNA served as template for TCR beta VDJ combination and CDR3 sequence profiling. The public reads were reprocessed in TCRdb via fastp at Q25 and MiXCR, keeping in-frame beta chains. Under each unique CDR3 protein, matching rows form one entry showing the most common genes and DNA. A total of over 250,000 distinct CDR3 sequences appear in this sample, roughly 61% of them only once. Of the sample, 1% to 1.5% falls within the top ten clones. Sequenced material: sorted CD4+, CD8+, or CD8+CD57+ T cells (not recorded which) from PBMCs. The receptors stem from a human donor with aplastic anemia.

The chain joins TRBV24-1 to TRBJ2-2; 7 bases align to TRBD1. Germline values: CDR1 KGHDR, CDR2 SFDVKD. V lost 4 bases and J lost 1; bases outside the gene matches: 2. This CDR3 has 15 residues. The CDR3: CATSERGLNTGELFF. The CDR3 DNA is TGTGCCACCAGTGAGAGGGGGCTGAACACCGGGGAGCTGTTTTTT.

V gene TRBV20-1 combines with J gene TRBJ2-2, with D possibly TRBD1 on 6 matching bases. V dropped 5 bases and J dropped 3 bases, with 13 bases sitting between them. Germline CDR1 reads DFQATT; CDR2 reads SNEGSKA (reference sequence). The CDR3 consists of 14 residues. The CDR3 sequence: CSARGGSDTGELFF. The CDR3 DNA sequence: TGCAGTGCTCGAGGGGGTTCGGACACCGGGGAGCTGTTTTTT.

This clonotype was seen many times. The chain is built from TRBV25-1 and TRBJ2-5; D is perhaps TRBD1 (5 bases). CDR3 length equals 13 residues. Germline CDR1 and CDR2: MGHDK and SYGVNS. The ends were cut back, 3 bases at V and 4 bases at J, with 9 bases in the middle. The CDR3 sequence: CASSEQGRETQYF. DNA for the CDR3: TGTGCCAGCAGTGAGCAGGGCCGAGAGACCCAGTACTTC.

This clonotype was recorded a few times. The chain employs TRBV20-1 and TRBJ2-5; D tentatively fits TRBD1 or TRBD2 (5 bases each). From germline, CDR1 is DFQATT and CDR2 SNEGSKA (reference sequence). The V and J ends lost 1 base and 1 base respectively, with 13 bases between them. This CDR3 is 15 amino acids long. The CDR3 reads CSARGGLGTQETQYF. In nucleotides, the CDR3 is TGCAGTGCTAGAGGGGGGTTGGGGACCCAAGAGACCCAGTACTTC.

Note on this clonotype: Without the conserved terminal phenylalanine or tryptophan, this CDR3 likely stems from a read error. The rearrangement joins TRBV6-9 to TRBJ2-4; 8 bases map to TRBD1. Germline V gene lookup returns CDR1 MNHGY and CDR2 SVAAGI. CDR3 length: 14 residues. Trimming cost V 5 bases and J 8 bases; bases outside gene matches: 8. In nucleotides, the CDR3 is TGTGCCAGCAGTGAGGCAGGGGGCTCGGACATTCAGTACATC. Protein product: CASSEAGGSDIQYI.

This clonotype was picked up many times. This chain uses TRBV5-4 with TRBJ1-1, with unresolved D. The germline V gene encodes CDR1 SGHNT and CDR2 YYREEE (reference sequence). The CDR3 length is 16 residues. Trimming cost V 4 bases and J 4 bases, with 20 bases left between them. The CDR3 bases are TGTGCCAGCAGCGCCGATCCGGACCCAGCCGGCACTGAAGCTTTCTTT. Protein product: CASSADPDPAGTEAFF.

The chain couples TRBV2 to TRBJ1-1; 7 bases match TRBD1. The CDR3 has 14 residues. Losses at the gene ends were 6 bases for V and 5 bases for J; bases not matched to a gene: 9. Per the germline V gene, CDR1 is SNHLY and CDR2 is FYNNEI. CDR3 nucleotide sequence: TGTGCCAGCAGGATGACAGGGCGGGTTACTGAAGCTTTCTTT. It is translated as CASRMTGRVTEAFF.